This passage covers 17 T cell receptor beta chains from one sample sequenced in a study of response to subunit inactivated influenza vaccine. TCRdb used MiXCR to reprocess the RT-PCR reads, holding one entry per CDR3 protein. The sample lists 490,000 or so distinct CDR3 sequences, around 8% occurring once. Sequenced here: PBMCs from blood, sampled less than 30 months after vaccination. The receptors shown here come from a man between 50 and 69 years old who received an inactivated influenza vaccine.

The CDR3 region is CASSTGRHNQPQHF. The CDR3 coding sequence is TGTGCCAGCAGCACCGGACGGCACAATCAGCCCCAGCATTTT. The chain couples TRBV2 to TRBJ1-5; D gene uncertain. The V end lost 6 bases, the J end lost 3 bases, and 12 bases lay between the germline ends. CDR1 SNHLY and CDR2 FYNNEI come from the germline V gene. The CDR3 has 14 amino acids.

The V gene is TRBV9, the J gene TRBJ2-2; 7 nucleotides align to TRBD1. CDR3 size: 17 residues. Germline V gene data show CDR1 as SGDLS and CDR2 as YYNGEE. The V segment lost 0 bases and the J segment 5 bases; nucleotides outside the gene matches: 10. CDR3 nucleotides: TGTGCCAGCAGCGTAGAGGTCGGGACAGTCCCGACCGGGGAGCTGTTTTTT. Translation: CASSVEVGTVPTGELFF. The full variable domain, rest sourced from reference TRBV9 and TRBJ2-2, is DSGVTQTPKHLITATGQRVTLRCSPRSGDLSVYWYQQSLDQGLQFLIQYYNGEERAKGNILERFSAQQFPDLHSELNLSSLELGDSALYFCASSVEVGTVPTGELFFGEGSRLTVL.

This clonotype was counted ten times or more. The rearrangement joins TRBV15 to TRBJ2-5; D may be TRBD2 (7 bases). V dropped 4 bases and J dropped 3 bases, with 18 bases sitting between them. Germline-derived CDR1 and CDR2 are LNHNV and YYDKDF (reference sequence). CDR3 length: 16 residues. The CDR3 DNA reads as TGTGCCACCAGCAAGGGGGGGTATGCAGAGAAAGAGACCCAGTACTTC. It is translated as CATSKGGYAEKETQYF.

This clonotype came up many times. The chain is built from TRBV20-1 and TRBJ2-1; 10 bases match TRBD2. Per germline, CDR1 DFQATT and CDR2 SNEGSKA (reference sequence). V was pared by 0 bases and J by 1 base, with 9 bases of the junction left unmatched. The length of the CDR3 is 18 residues. CDR3 sequence reads: CSARDPASGSGSYNEQFF. The CDR3 bases are TGCAGTGCTAGAGACCCGGCTAGCGGGAGTGGTTCCTACAATGAGCAGTTCTTC.

This clonotype was counted many times. This chain uses TRBV4-1 with TRBJ2-5; D unclear. Germline V gene lookup returns CDR1 MGHRA and CDR2 YSYEKL. V was shortened by 1 base and J by 5 bases, with 8 bases between the two germline ends. The CDR3 is made up of 13 amino acids. CDR3 coding DNA: TGCGCCAGCAGCCAAGGCCTAAGGGAGACCCAGTACTTC. Its protein is CASSQGLRETQYF.

This clonotype appeared many times. The chain uses TRBV7-2 and TRBJ1-1; tentatively, D is TRBD1 (6 bases). V was pared by 5 bases and J by 10 bases, with 20 bases between. CDR1 is SGHTA and CDR2 is FQGNSA in the germline V gene. The CDR3 extends over 14 amino acids. This CDR3 reads CASSHPETGNRAFF. CDR3 DNA: TGTGCCAGCAGCCATCCCGAGACAGGAAATCGAGCTTTCTTT.

This clonotype turned up a few times. J is TRBJ2-3 and V is TRBV20-1, with TRBD2 matching 11 bases. This CDR3 comprises 14 residues. V lost 6 bases, J lost 4 bases, and 6 bases stayed unmatched. Per germline, CDR1 DFQATT and CDR2 SNEGSKA (reference sequence). The CDR3 DNA reads as TGCAGTGCCCGAACTAGCGGGAGACCAGATACGCAGTATTTT. Translation: CSARTSGRPDTQYF.

The chain combines TRBV27 with TRBJ2-7; no clear D gene. CDR3 length: 13 residues. In germline, CDR1 is MNHEY, CDR2 SMNVEV (reference sequence). The V end lost 4 bases, the J end lost 2 bases, and 9 bases lay between the germline ends. The CDR3 protein is CASSSNPAYEQYF. CDR3 bases: TGTGCCAGCAGTTCTAACCCCGCCTACGAGCAGTACTTC.

This clonotype was seen only a few times. J is TRBJ2-2 and V is TRBV7-2, with D possibly being TRBD1 (5 bases). The CDR3 extends over 13 amino acids. From germline, CDR1 is SGHTA and CDR2 FQGNSA. Between the trimmed V and J ends, which lost 4 bases and 6 bases, there was a span of 9 bases. CDR3 residues: CASSSTGSGELFF. CDR3 nucleotide sequence: TGTGCCAGCAGCTCTACAGGTTCCGGGGAGCTGTTTTTT.

V gene TRBV29-1 combines with J gene TRBJ2-3; D is ambiguous. V lost 6 bases to trimming and J lost 4 bases, with 17 bases between them. The CDR3 contains 14 residues. Germline-derived CDR1 and CDR2 are SQVTM and ANQGSEA. The CDR3 protein is CSVRPKLISDTQYF. The CDR3 coding sequence is TGCAGCGTCAGACCCAAACTAATCTCAGATACGCAGTATTTT.

The gene calls are TRBV11-2 and TRBJ2-2; D is ambiguous. The CDR3 has 12 residues. Germline V gives CDR1 SGHAT, CDR2 FQNNGV. The V end was cut by 8 bases, the J end by 7 bases, with 11 bases between. CDR3 in DNA: TGTGCCAGCCAAAAAGGGCGCGGGGAGCTGTTTTTT. Translating gives CASQKGRGELFF. Combining the CDR3 with reference TRBV11-2 and TRBJ2-2 gives the whole variable domain EAGVAQSPRYKIIEKRQSVAFWCNPISGHATLYWYQQILGQGPKLLIQFQNNGVVDDSQLPKDRFSAERLKGVDSTLKIQPAKLEDSAVYLCASQKGRGELFFGEGSRLTVL.

The chain combines TRBV20-1 with TRBJ1-1; 11 nucleotides align to TRBD1. V was pared by 2 bases and J by 4 bases, with 3 bases of the junction left unmatched. This CDR3 has 14 residues. Germline V gives CDR1 DFQATT, CDR2 SNEGSKA (reference sequence). The DNA for the CDR3 is TGCAGTGCTAGAAGGGGACAGGGGGGCACTGAAGCTTTCTTT. This encodes CSARRGQGGTEAFF.

This clonotype was picked up a small number of times. This chain joins TRBV4-3 and TRBJ2-2; no firm D call. The CDR3 totals 15 residues. In germline, CDR1 is LGHNA, CDR2 YSLEER. The V end was cut by 0 bases, the J end by 1 base, with 6 bases between. The CDR3 nucleotides read TGCGCCAGCAGCCAAGATCCCTTGAACACCGGGGAGCTGTTTTTT. This codes for CASSQDPLNTGELFF.

Ten or more counts support this clonotype. The V and J genes are TRBV5-6 and TRBJ2-3, with 13 bases fitting TRBD2. The CDR3 extends over 18 amino acids. Trimming cost V 4 bases and J 1 base; bases outside gene matches: 9. Germline V gene sequence: CDR1 SGHDT, CDR2 YYEEEE. CDR3 DNA sequence: TGTGCCAGCAGCCCCTCCGGGACTAGCGGGAAACGCACAGATACGCAGTATTTT. Amino acid sequence: CASSPSGTSGKRTDTQYF.

This clonotype appeared a few times. The rearrangement joins TRBV28 to TRBJ1-4; the match to TRBD1 covers 11 bases. With 5 bases clipped from V and 17 bases from J, the junction kept 7 bases outside the gene matches. The germline V gene has CDR1 MDHEN and CDR2 SYDVKM. This CDR3 spans 12 amino acids. The CDR3 protein is CASSRPGQGDFF. CDR3 nucleotides: TGTGCCAGCAGTCGGCCGGGACAGGGGGACTTTTTT.

V is TRBV18 and J is TRBJ2-7; 7 bases map to TRBD2. CDR1 and CDR2 from the germline V gene are KGHSH and LQKENI. Trimming took 3 bases from V and 5 from J; bases not matched to a gene: 7. This CDR3 comprises 14 residues. The CDR3 loop reads CASSPYGGTNEQYF. CDR3 coding DNA: TGTGCCAGCTCACCGTATGGTGGGACTAACGAGCAGTACTTC.

The table lists this clonotype with a few counts. The chain joins TRBV5-5 to TRBJ1-4, with D uncertain. Deletions cut 3 bases from V and 7 bases from J, with 16 bases between. The length of the CDR3 is 15 residues. In germline, CDR1 is SGHKS, CDR2 YYEKEE (reference sequence). CDR3 sequence: CASSSSLVRSEKLFF. CDR3 bases: TGTGCCAGCAGCTCATCATTGGTGAGGTCTGAAAAACTGTTTTTT.